These T cell receptor beta chains were read from a single sample in a study of cytomegalovirus exposure and HLA in healthy donors. Method: immunoSEQ multiplex PCR; TCRdb's copy keeps in-frame clones and lacks some. The sample has tens of thousands of clones, 82% seen once; the top ten hold roughly a tenth. Source material: PBMCs. Every receptor here comes from a woman younger than 35 in good health and CMV-seropositive. Both conserved end residues are part of each CDR3. The D gene is left open where the match is weak. Clone size appears in some rows only: once, few, many, or a class for an expanded clone.

v_gene,abundance,d_gene,j_gene,CDR3aa,CDR3nt
TRBV2,.,TRBD1,TRBJ2-7,CASRGGTAYEQYF,TGTGCCAGCAGGGGTGGGACAGCCTACGAGCAGTACTTC
TRBV5-1,.,.,TRBJ2-3,CASSLSWGGRTDTQYF,TGCGCCAGCAGCTTGTCGTGGGGGGGCCGTACAGATACGCAGTATTTT
TRBV27,.,TRBD1,TRBJ1-1,CASSLYRGHTEAFF,TGTGCCAGCAGTTTATACAGGGGGCACACTGAAGCTTTCTTT
TRBV30,.,.,TRBJ1-1,CAWSVLVSRWDTEAFF,TGTGCCTGGAGTGTACTAGTTTCTAGGTGGGACACTGAAGCTTTCTTT
TRBV19,once,TRBD1,TRBJ1-2,CASSTRGTGQSYGYTF,TGTGCCAGTAGTACCCGCGGGACAGGTCAGAGCTATGGCTACACCTTC
TRBV4-1,.,TRBD1,TRBJ2-1,CASSQLHAPTGTLYNEQFF,TGCGCCAGCAGCCAACTCCACGCTCCGACAGGGACCCTTTACAATGAGCAGTTCTTC
TRBV28,few,TRBD1,TRBJ2-7,CASLHTGGSYEQYF,TGTGCCAGCCTTCATACAGGGGGCTCCTACGAGCAGTACTTC
TRBV5-5,.,.,TRBJ2-2,CASSFNPYSNTGELFF,TGTGCCAGCAGCTTTAATCCCTATTCGAACACCGGGGAGCTGTTTTTT
TRBV30,.,.,TRBJ1-5,CAWSDSSNQPQHF,TGTGCCTGGAGTGACAGTAGCAATCAGCCCCAGCATTTT
TRBV7-3,.,.,TRBJ2-1,CASSLSARYLDNEQFF,TGTGCCAGCAGCTTAAGCGCCAGGTATTTGGACAATGAGCAGTTCTTC
TRBV6-1,.,.,TRBJ2-2,CASSESQGGELFF,TGTGCCAGCAGTGAGTCTCAGGGCGGGGAGCTGTTTTTT
TRBV11-2,few,.,TRBJ2-1,CASSLGQGIVNEQFF,TGTGCCAGCAGCTTAGGGCAGGGAATAGTCAATGAGCAGTTCTTC
TRBV29-1,few,.,TRBJ2-3,CSVAPPTERTDTQYF,TGCAGCGTTGCCCCCCCGACTGAACGCACAGATACGCAGTATTTT
TRBV4-3,.,.,TRBJ1-5,CASSQDQTPNQPQHF,TGCGCCAGCAGCCAAGATCAGACACCCAATCAGCCCCAGCATTTT
TRBV28,.,.,TRBJ2-7,CASSLTAGDEQYF,TGTGCCAGCAGTTTAACTGCAGGGGATGAGCAGTACTTC
TRBV11-2,.,TRBD1,TRBJ1-6,CASSLGEGAYSPLHF,TGTGCCAGCAGCTTAGGAGAGGGGGCCTACTCACCCCTCCACTTT
TRBV27,.,TRBD2,TRBJ2-3,CASSFWGGTVGTQYF,TGTGCCAGCAGTTTCTGGGGGGGTACTGTTGGTACGCAGTATTTT
TRBV27,once,TRBD1,TRBJ2-5,CASTPIQGSETQYF,TGTGCCAGCACTCCGATACAGGGGAGTGAGACCCAGTACTTC
TRBV28,.,TRBD1,TRBJ2-7,CASREQGSKYEQYF,TGTGCCAGCAGGGAACAGGGGTCGAAGTACGAGCAGTACTTC
TRBV27,.,.,TRBJ1-2,CASRPSGDNYGYTF,TGTGCCAGCCGCCCCTCGGGGGATAACTATGGCTACACCTTC
TRBV19,.,.,TRBJ2-7,CASSDSDYEQYF,TGTGCCAGTAGCGACTCTGACTACGAGCAGTACTTC
TRBV19,.,.,TRBJ2-1,CASSLTGSSYNEQFF,TGTGCCAGTAGTCTGACGGGGAGCTCCTACAATGAGCAGTTCTTC
TRBV19,.,.,TRBJ2-5,CASSTPPGETQYF,TGTGCCAGTAGTACTCCCCCAGGGGAGACCCAGTACTTC
TRBV29-1,.,.,TRBJ1-1,CSVAAGRGAGGEAFF,TGCAGCGTTGCCGCCGGTCGGGGGGCGGGTGGTGAAGCTTTCTTT
TRBV7-4,.,TRBD1,TRBJ2-1,CASSLAQGVVLFEQFF,TGTGCCAGCAGCTTAGCCCAGGGGGTCGTTCTGTTTGAGCAGTTCTTC
TRBV2,.,.,TRBJ2-5,CASADQETQYF,TGTGCCAGCGCGGATCAAGAGACCCAGTACTTC
TRBV5-5,once,.,TRBJ1-1,CASSLVTGSNTEAFF,TGTGCCAGCAGCTTGGTCACAGGGTCGAACACTGAAGCTTTCTTT
TRBV6-5,.,.,TRBJ2-1,CASSYNFQGTYNEQFF,TGTGCCAGCAGTTACAATTTCCAGGGTACATACAATGAGCAGTTCTTC
TRBV10-3,.,.,TRBJ2-1,CAISARETWGNEDNEQFF,TGTGCCATCAGTGCGCGGGAAACCTGGGGGAATGAGGACAATGAGCAGTTCTTC
TRBV7-3,.,.,TRBJ1-1,CASSLFVNTEAFF,TGTGCCAGCAGCTTATTCGTGAACACTGAAGCTTTCTTT
TRBV10-2,few,TRBD2,TRBJ2-2,CASTSGRRYTGELFF,TGCGCCAGCACTAGCGGGAGGAGGTACACCGGGGAGCTGTTTTTT
TRBV27,few,TRBD1,TRBJ2-7,CASSPRGHRYEQYF,TGTGCCAGCAGCCCCAGGGGGCATCGGTACGAGCAGTACTTC
TRBV28,.,TRBD2,TRBJ2-7,CASRAPGLAAEQYF,TGTGCCAGCAGAGCACCGGGACTAGCCGCCGAGCAGTACTTC
TRBV28,.,TRBD1,TRBJ1-4,CASSLAGGAVEKLFF,TGTGCCAGCAGTTTAGCAGGGGGCGCAGTGGAAAAACTGTTTTTT
TRBV7-9,.,TRBD2,TRBJ2-3,CASSLTSGGFTDTQYF,TGTGCCAGCAGCTTAACTAGCGGGGGGTTCACAGATACGCAGTATTTT
TRBV4-2,.,TRBD2,TRBJ2-1,CASSPSGGDPTYNEQFF,TGTGCCAGCAGCCCCAGCGGGGGGGATCCTACCTACAATGAGCAGTTCTTC
TRBV28,.,TRBD1,TRBJ1-5,CASSPADRGPGQVGNQPQHF,TGTGCCAGCAGTCCCGCGGACAGGGGGCCGGGCCAGGTGGGGAATCAGCCCCAGCATTTT
TRBV27,medium-sized,TRBD2,TRBJ2-1,CASRVAGASRPQFF,TGTGCCAGCAGAGTAGCGGGAGCGTCTCGCCCGCAGTTCTTC
TRBV5-1,.,TRBD1,TRBJ1-1,CASSPGDSREAFF,TGCGCCAGCAGCCCCGGGGACAGCCGTGAAGCTTTCTTT
TRBV7-2,.,.,TRBJ2-3,CASSDRDRRPGTDTQYF,TGTGCCAGCAGCGACCGGGATAGGCGTCCAGGAACAGATACGCAGTATTTT
TRBV4-3,.,.,TRBJ1-1,CASSQGAYLEAFF,TGCGCCAGCAGCCAGGGGGCCTACCTTGAAGCTTTCTTT
TRBV5-4,few,.,TRBJ1-2,CASSLRAGDYGYTF,TGTGCCAGCAGCTTGAGGGCAGGGGACTATGGCTACACCTTC
TRBV5-4,.,.,TRBJ2-7,CASSLNGGASYEQYF,TGTGCCAGCAGCTTGAACGGAGGGGCCTCCTACGAGCAGTACTTC
TRBV7-2,.,.,TRBJ1-1,CASSLAGANTEAFF,TGTGCCAGCAGCTTGGCAGGGGCGAACACTGAAGCTTTCTTT